The present T cell receptor beta chain was sequenced within a study of T cell repertoires in cytomegalovirus infection. Study details: Recently identified HLA-C-restricted CMV epitopes were used, and well-studied HLA-B-restricted CMV epitopes were used as well. Public TCR beta signatures indicated both CMV infection and matching HLA type. Study findings and constraints: CMV-specific HLA-C-restricted TCR beta clonotypes dominated the ex vivo response. Summed frequency of public TCR beta families distinguished CMV carriers with the relevant HLA.

TCRdb reprocessed the reads with MiXCR, giving one entry per CDR3 protein. Among about 500,000 distinct CDR3 sequences listed, roughly a third were seen once. As regards this clonotype: The target antigen is unknown.

The CDR3 consists of 15 residues. V dropped 6 bases and J dropped 4 bases, with 16 bases sitting between them. This chain joins TRBV12-3 or TRBV12-4 and TRBJ1-5; D is unresolved. The sequence was obtained from a human donor in good health (CMV status not recorded). Some clones in this sample may be carry-over from other donors' samples. The sequencing here drew on cultured PBMCs, taken from culture after CMV antigen stimulation. This CDR3 reads CASSLSGVGNQPQHF. The DNA for the CDR3 is TGTGCCAGCAGCCTTAGCGGGGTAGGAAATCAGCCCCAGCATTTT.